Presented here are 24 T cell receptor beta chains from one specimen sequenced in a study of blood T cells in healthy people across ages. A second PCR, run for 7 to 11 cycles, used a sample-barcoded 5' primer plus a J-beta primer mix. TCRdb fed the 5' RACE reads into MiXCR, producing one record per CDR3 protein. Of about 800,000 distinct CDR3 sequences in the sample, approximately 25% were seen once. These data were also filed under a second study, of T cells of mothers and their children.

The sequenced sample consisted of blood. These receptor sequences come from a boy aged 5-17 years in good health.

On this clonotype: A junction end diverges from the germline sequence, so it may reflect a read error. The V gene is TRBV5-1, the J gene TRBJ2-6; 7 nucleotides line up with TRBD1. The CDR3 runs 16 residues. The germline V gene encodes CDR1 SGHRS and CDR2 YFSETQ. CDR3 in amino acids: CASSSGQLSGANVLTF. Here the CDR3 DNA reads TGTGCCAGCAGTTCGGGACAGCTGTCTGGGGCCAACGTCCTGACTTTC.

This clonotype was counted between two and nine times. The rearrangement joins TRBV5-6 to TRBJ2-7, with D possibly being TRBD2 (5 bases). This CDR3 region has 14 residues. The V end was cut by 4 bases, the J end by 5 bases, with 16 bases between. In germline, CDR1 is SGHDT, CDR2 YYEEEE. The CDR3, as DNA: TGTGCCAGCAGCATACGGACCTGGAGGAACGAGCAGTACTTC. Encoded protein: CASSIRTWRNEQYF.

The rearrangement joins TRBV10-3 to TRBJ1-1; D may be TRBD1 (6 bases). This CDR3 comprises 12 residues. The V and J ends lost 6 bases and 5 bases respectively, with 10 bases between them. CDR1 is ENHRY and CDR2 is SYGVKD in the germline V gene. The CDR3 sequence is CAISSGDTEAFF. In DNA form, the CDR3 reads TGTGCCATCAGCTCAGGGGATACTGAAGCTTTCTTT.

This clonotype was seen only a few times. The chain is built from TRBV28 and TRBJ2-5; 13 bases map to TRBD2. The DNA end lines up better with TRBJ2-7; the J call may be wrong. CDR1 and CDR2 (germline): MDHEN, SYDVKM. This CDR3 comprises 16 residues. The CDR3 reads CASRGLAGAAVYEQYF. The CDR3 DNA reads as TGTGCCAGTAGAGGACTAGCGGGGGCCGCAGTTTACGAGCAGTACTTC.

The chain joins TRBV20-1 to TRBJ2-1, with a tentative D call TRBD2 (5 bases). The DNA end favors TRBJ2-5, so the J call may be wrong. Germline loops: CDR1 DFQATT, CDR2 SNEGSKA (reference sequence). This CDR3 has 16 amino acids. CDR3 sequence reads: CSAISGWANGVETQYF. The CDR3 DNA reads as TGCAGTGCTATCTCGGGCTGGGCGAACGGGGTGGAGACCCAGTACTTC.

The rearrangement links TRBV21-1 to TRBJ2-5; the D call in the table, TRBD2, was not verified against the DNA. TRBV21-1 has pseudogene status. CDR3 length equals 16 residues. The CDR3 DNA reads as TGTGCCAGCAGCAAGGGCGGCGGAGCGGGTGGAGAGACCCAGTACTTC. This gives the protein CASSKGGGAGGETQYF.

This chain joins TRBV5-1 and TRBJ2-7; 13 bases fit TRBD2. Germline values: CDR1 SGHRS, CDR2 YFSETQ. V lost 4 bases to trimming and J lost 5 bases; unmatched junction nucleotides: 6. The CDR3 runs to 15 residues. The CDR3 region has the DNA TGCGCCAGCAGCGGAGGGACTAGCGGGAAACACGAGCAGTACTTC. As protein: CASSGGTSGKHEQYF.

This chain links TRBV20-1 with TRBJ2-5, with 11 positions matching TRBD2. This CDR3 is built from 15 residues. CDR1 and CDR2 from the germline V gene are DFQATT and SNEGSKA (reference sequence). V trimming: 6 bases; J trimming: 1 base; junction bases outside the gene matches: 7. The CDR3 DNA is TGCAGTGCCAGACTAGCGGGACTGGGCCAAGAGACCCAGTACTTC. Protein sequence: CSARLAGLGQETQYF.

This clonotype was detected a few times. V and J are TRBV7-9 and TRBJ2-4; D gene unclear. The CDR3 is made up of 13 amino acids. V dropped 2 bases and J dropped 8 bases, with 10 bases sitting between them. Germline V lookup: CDR1 SEHNR, CDR2 FQNEAQ (reference sequence). DNA for the CDR3: TGTGCCAGCAGCTTAAAGGGTATGGACATTCAGTACTTC. Residues: CASSLKGMDIQYF.

This clonotype was seen more than once but under ten times. This chain uses TRBV4-1 with TRBJ1-4, with a weak D call TRBD1 (5 bases). V lost 5 bases to trimming and J lost 4 bases, with 14 bases between them. The length of the CDR3 is 15 residues. CDR1 is MGHRA and CDR2 is YSYEKL in the germline V gene. DNA for the CDR3: TGCGCCAGCAGCGAGACCGGGACCCGTAATGAAAAACTGTTTTTT. The encoded protein is CASSETGTRNEKLFF.

CDR3 sequence reads: CASTNTPAGTDEKLFF. In DNA form, the CDR3 reads TGTGCCAGCACCAACACGCCGGCGGGGACCGACGAAAAACTGTTTTTT. V gene TRBV6-2 or TRBV6-3 combines with J gene TRBJ1-4, with D perhaps matching TRBD1 (5 bases). Trimming removed 7 bases at V and 8 bases at J, with 23 bases between. CDR3 length: 16 amino acids. Per germline, CDR1 MNHEY and CDR2 SVGEGT.

This clonotype has a handful of counts. The chain combines TRBV6-5 with TRBJ2-5; TRBD2 matches 7 bases. Trimming took 6 bases from V and 5 from J; bases not matched to a gene: 15. CDR1 is MNHEY, CDR2 SVGAGI, per germline. The CDR3 is 16 amino acids. Here the CDR3 DNA reads TGTGCCAGCAGACTCGCCCAGACGAGCGGGGTCGAGACCCAGTACTTC. Translated: CASRLAQTSGVETQYF.

This clonotype was seen many times. V and J are TRBV20-1 and TRBJ1-5; D unclear. Looked up from germline, CDR1 is DFQATT and CDR2 is SNEGSKA (reference sequence). The CDR3 loop spans 15 amino acids. Trimming stripped 1 base from V and 0 bases from J, with 10 bases between. Here the CDR3 DNA reads TGCAGTGCTAGAGTTGCCGGCCTTAGCAATCAGCCCCAGCATTTT. As protein: CSARVAGLSNQPQHF.

This chain uses TRBV4-2 with TRBJ1-3; D gene ambiguous. Trimming took 4 bases from V and 0 from J, leaving 16 bases between them. The V gene's germline CDR1 is LGHNA and CDR2 YNFKEQ. CDR3 length equals 17 residues. CDR3: CASSRFPDTYSGNTIYF. The CDR3 nucleotides read TGTGCCAGCAGCCGCTTCCCAGACACCTACTCTGGAAACACCATATATTTT.

This clonotype was seen a handful of times. The chain has TRBV29-1 and TRBJ2-1, with 9 bases identical to TRBD2. CDR1 and CDR2 (germline): SQVTM, ANQGSEA. The J segment lost 0 bases and the V segment lost 0 bases, leaving 15 bases of the junction unmatched. This CDR3 has 20 residues. CDR3 DNA sequence: TGCAGCGTTGAAGATATAGGGCTAGCGGGAATAGATAGCTCCTACAATGAGCAGTTCTTC. It specifies CSVEDIGLAGIDSSYNEQFF.

The chain joins TRBV27 to TRBJ2-7; possible D gene TRBD1, 5 bases. The CDR3 has 16 amino acids. The germline V and J ends were trimmed by 0 bases and 6 bases, with 18 bases remaining between them. CDR1 is MNHEY and CDR2 is SMNVEV in the germline V gene (reference sequence). The CDR3 DNA sequence: TGTGCCAGCAGTTTATCATCGTGGCAGGGCCCGGGCGAGCAGTACTTC. Protein product: CASSLSSWQGPGEQYF.

V and J are TRBV6-5 and TRBJ1-4, with D tentatively TRBD1 (6 bases). Germline loops: CDR1 MNHEY, CDR2 SVGAGI. The CDR3 covers 14 residues. V was cut by 5 bases and J by 3 bases, with 10 bases left in between. Here the CDR3 DNA reads TGTGCCAGCAGTAATACAGGGTCTAATGAAAAACTGTTTTTT. The encoded protein is CASSNTGSNEKLFF.

This rearrangement joins TRBV9 to TRBJ2-1; D call uncertain. The DNA end is more similar to TRBJ2-7, so the J call may be wrong. The CDR3 totals 14 residues. Germline V gene sequence: CDR1 SGDLS, CDR2 YYNGEE. The CDR3 sequence: CASSDHWSSYEQYF. The CDR3 nucleotides read TGTGCCAGCAGCGACCACTGGAGCTCCTACGAGCAGTACTTC.

This clonotype has just a few counts. The V gene is TRBV28, the J gene TRBJ2-1, with D hard to call. Trimming shortened V by 2 bases and J by 9 bases, and 11 bases separated the two germline ends. The germline gives CDR1 MDHEN, CDR2 SYDVKM. The CDR3 sequence is 13 residues long. CDR3 sequence: CASSLGGWGEQFF. The CDR3 DNA sequence: TGTGCCAGCAGTTTAGGCGGATGGGGTGAGCAGTTCTTC.

This clonotype was counted between two and nine times. A read error may produce the germline difference seen at one junction end. V is TRBV27 and J is TRBJ2-7; 8 bases are a match to TRBD2. CDR1 and CDR2 from the germline V gene are MNHEY and SMNVEV (reference sequence). CDR3 length: 14 residues. The CDR3, as DNA: TGTGCCAGCCGGGCCGGGAGGGCCTCCCACGAGCAGTACTTC. Amino acid sequence: CASRAGRASHEQYF.

The rearrangement uses TRBV30 and TRBJ1-4; D unresolved. Germline CDR1 GTSNPN, CDR2 SVGIG (reference sequence). V was trimmed by 1 base and J by 7 bases, leaving 10 bases between them. CDR3 length: 13 residues. CDR3 nucleotide sequence: TGTGCCTGGAGTGGGCGCAGTGGTGAAAAACTGTTTTTT. This encodes CAWSGRSGEKLFF.

This clonotype was recorded a few times. This chain connects TRBV13 to TRBJ1-4; no reliable D call. The ends were cut back, 2 bases at V and 4 bases at J, with 11 bases in the middle. The germline CDR1 and CDR2 sequences are PRHDT and FYEKMQ (reference sequence). This CDR3 is 15 amino acids long. The CDR3 DNA reads as TGTGCCAGCAGCTTAAGGACTTATGGTAATGAAAAACTGTTTTTT. Amino acids: CASSLRTYGNEKLFF.

The CDR3 coding sequence is TGTGCCAGCAGCTCGCCTCGGGCTAGCGGGTATTCCTACAATGAGCAGTTCTTC. Translating it yields CASSSPRASGYSYNEQFF. The chain employs TRBV7-2 and TRBJ2-1; 8 bases are a match to TRBD2. The CDR3 has 18 amino acids. V dropped 4 bases and J dropped 1; count of bases not matched to a gene: 12. CDR1 is SGHTA, CDR2 FQGNSA, per germline.

This rearrangement joins TRBV9 to TRBJ2-5; perhaps TRBD1 as D (5 bases). V lost 1 base, J lost 6 bases, and 7 bases lay in between. The length of the CDR3 is 12 residues. The germline CDR1 and CDR2 sequences are SGDLS and YYNGEE. CDR3 nucleotide sequence: TGTGCCAGCAGCGTACCAGGGAAGACCCAGTACTTC. It translates to CASSVPGKTQYF.